Shown below are 15 T cell receptor beta chains from a single sample sequenced in a study of beta chain features in type 1 diabetes. Study results and limitations: In every one of the four CD4+ subsets, TCRB CDR3s were moderately but significantly shorter in Type 1 diabetes patients.

Since all of the isolated RNA was reverse transcribed, expressed TCRB transcripts were what got sequenced. Libraries were prepared by immunoSEQ multiplex PCR; TCRdb keeps only in-frame clonotypes and omits some of them. The sample gives 300,000 to 450,000 clones, around 12% of which show up once; 0.0095% to 0.013% is in the top ten. Their cognate antigens are unknown. Material for sequencing was naive CD4+ T cells from blood. The receptors stem from a woman younger than 30 with type 1 diabetes.

A single count supports this clone. This chain joins TRBV4-1 and TRBJ1-1, with D unclear. With 1 base removed from V and 0 bases from J, the gap between germline ends came to 18 bases. The germline V gene has CDR1 MGHRA and CDR2 YSYEKL. The CDR3 extends over 18 amino acids. The CDR3 DNA follows: TGCGCCAGCAGCCAAGTCGGCCGGGAGAAGCTCATGAACACTGAAGCTTTCTTT. Translation gives CASSQVGREKLMNTEAFF.

This clone was recorded a few times. The chain uses TRBV5-4 and TRBJ2-7, with a tentative D call TRBD1 (6 bases). Germline lookup yields CDR1 SGHNT and CDR2 YYREEE (reference sequence). The germline V and J ends were trimmed by 2 bases and 2 bases, with 11 bases remaining between them. This CDR3 spans 14 amino acids. As DNA, the CDR3 is TGTGCCAGCAGCTTTCTGGACAGACCCTACGAGCAGTACTTC. Its protein product is CASSFLDRPYEQYF.

This clone has a handful of counts. This sequence joins TRBV30 and TRBJ1-3; D not resolved. There are 11 residues in the CDR3. Trimming removed 2 bases at V and 7 bases at J, with 6 bases between. Germline values: CDR1 GTSNPN, CDR2 SVGIG (reference sequence). CDR3 nucleotide sequence: TGTGCCTGGAGTTTCGGGAACACCATATATTTT. As protein: CAWSFGNTIYF.

The chain employs TRBV11-2 and TRBJ1-3; weak D call: TRBD1 (6 bases). V shed 4 bases and J shed 0 bases, with 10 bases lying between them. The CDR3 consists of 15 residues. Germline-derived CDR1 and CDR2 are SGHAT and FQNNGV. The CDR3 spells CASSSSGVSGNTIYF. The CDR3 nucleotides are TGTGCCAGCAGCTCCTCAGGGGTCTCTGGAAACACCATATATTTT.

The chain employs TRBV5-6 and TRBJ1-2; D uncertain. Deletions cut 3 bases from V and 4 bases from J, with 19 bases between. Germline CDR1 reads SGHDT; CDR2 reads YYEEEE. The CDR3 totals 16 residues. The CDR3 region has the DNA TGTGCCAGCAGCTCCCGCCGGGGAGTGAGGGCCTATGGCTACACCTTC. This encodes CASSSRRGVRAYGYTF.

This clone was detected a few times. The V and J genes are TRBV7-2 and TRBJ1-5, with D unclear. V lost 7 bases and J 1 base, leaving 14 bases between the germline ends. The CDR3 sequence is 15 residues long. From germline, CDR1 is SGHTA and CDR2 FQGNSA. CDR3 sequence: CASTETGWSNQPQHF. CDR3 bases: TGTGCCAGCACTGAGACCGGGTGGAGCAATCAGCCCCAGCATTTT.

In nucleotides, the CDR3 is TGTGCCAGCAGCGCTAGCGGGAGCGGAGATACGCAGTATTTT. Residues: CASSASGSGDTQYF. The chain links TRBV2 to TRBJ2-3; 10 bases fit TRBD2. The V and J ends lost 6 bases and 5 bases, in that order; junction bases with no gene match: 5. Germline assignment: CDR1 SNHLY and CDR2 FYNNEI. This CDR3 spans 14 amino acids.

This clone was observed a handful of times. The chain uses TRBV4-3 and TRBJ2-7; maybe TRBD2 (5 bases). CDR1 and CDR2 from the germline V gene are LGHNA and YSLEER. The CDR3 is 14 residues long. V lost 1 base and J lost 8, with 15 bases in between. CDR3 region: CASSQGAGQEKQYF. CDR3 DNA sequence: TGCGCCAGCAGCCAAGGGGCGGGTCAGGAGAAGCAGTACTTC.

The chain joins TRBV28 to TRBJ2-5, with D tentatively TRBD2 (6 bases). The germline V and J ends were trimmed by 4 bases and 7 bases, with 19 bases remaining between them. In germline, CDR1 is MDHEN, CDR2 SYDVKM. The CDR3 consists of 15 residues. The CDR3 bases are TGTGCCAGCAGTTGGGTCGGGGTATCCGGGGGGACCCAGTACTTC. Protein sequence: CASSWVGVSGGTQYF.

This clone turned up a few times. This rearrangement joins TRBV30 to TRBJ2-1; D not resolved. The germline V and J ends were trimmed by 5 bases and 4 bases, with 18 bases remaining between them. The CDR3 sequence is 15 residues long. Germline V gene sequence: CDR1 GTSNPN, CDR2 SVGIG (reference sequence). CDR3 in DNA: TGTGCCTGGTTAAGTGGGCTCGACCAGTACAATGAGCAGTTCTTC. Amino acids: CAWLSGLDQYNEQFF.

Only a few counts were recorded for this clone. The chain links TRBV5-1 to TRBJ2-1; TRBD1 matches at 10 bases. The germline V gene encodes CDR1 SGHRS and CDR2 YFSETQ. With 0 bases clipped from V and 5 bases from J, the junction kept 8 bases outside the gene matches. CDR3 length: 17 amino acids. CDR3 DNA sequence: TGCGCCAGCAGCTTGGGAGCTGGACAGGGGGTGCACAATGAGCAGTTCTTC. This encodes CASSLGAGQGVHNEQFF.

This clone appeared a few times. The V and J genes are TRBV28 and TRBJ1-2; D possibly corresponds to TRBD1 (6 bases). Per the germline V gene, CDR1 is MDHEN and CDR2 is SYDVKM. Trimming pared 2 bases from V and 6 bases from J, leaving 10 bases between. The CDR3 sequence is 13 residues long. CDR3: CASSLLGADGYTF. As DNA, the CDR3 is TGTGCCAGCAGTTTACTGGGGGCGGATGGCTACACCTTC.

V and J are TRBV29-1 and TRBJ2-5; D is possibly TRBD2 (6 bases). Germline CDR1 SQVTM, CDR2 ANQGSEA. The CDR3 runs 13 residues. V was pared by 6 bases and J by 5 bases, with 16 bases between. The CDR3 DNA reads TGCAGCGTGCGACTAGTTATTTTGGAGACCCAGTACTTC. Its translation: CSVRLVILETQYF.

This clone was seen more than once but under ten times. The gene calls are TRBV6-5 and TRBJ1-1; 9 nucleotides align to TRBD1. V lost 5 bases to trimming and J lost 4 bases; unmatched junction nucleotides: 5. Germline V gene data show CDR1 as MNHEY and CDR2 as SVGAGI. The CDR3 sequence is 14 residues long. The CDR3 bases are TGTGCCAGCAGTCCGGGACAGGGCGGCACTGAAGCTTTCTTT. Amino acids: CASSPGQGGTEAFF.

Only a few counts were recorded for this clone. The genes are TRBV5-1 and TRBJ2-6, with 9 bases aligning to TRBD1. The length of the CDR3 is 18 residues. The trim removed 3 bases at V and 4 bases at J, leaving 11 bases unmatched. Germline CDR1 is SGHRS and CDR2 is YFSETQ. DNA for the CDR3: TGCGCCAGCAGCTCCGGTGGGACAGGGATCGCCGGGGCCAACGTCCTGACTTTC. Its protein product is CASSSGGTGIAGANVLTF. Full variable domain (remainder filled in from reference TRBV5-1 and TRBJ2-6): KAGVTQTPRYLIKTRGQQVTLSCSPISGHRSVSWYQQTPGQGLQFLFEYFSETQRNKGNFPGRFSGRQFSNSRSEMNVSTLELGDSALYLCASSSGGTGIAGANVLTFGAGSRLTVL.